This T cell receptor (beta chain) was observed in a study of technical replicates of blood from a handful of donors. With 4 bases clipped from V and 4 bases from J, the junction kept 14 bases outside the gene matches. Germline values: CDR1 MDHEN, CDR2 SYDVKM. This CDR3 is built from 17 residues. Repertoires were generated with immunoSEQ multiplex PCR, while TCRdb's copy carries only in-frame clones and drops some. The sample includes tens of thousands of clones, 95% to 96% of them seen just once. This TCR was recovered from a human donor in good health. Sequenced: T cells isolated from PBMCs. V is TRBV28 and J is TRBJ2-3; 7 bases are shared with TRBD2. The CDR3 DNA is TGTGCCAGCAGTTGGGTTGCGGGGAGGGACGTCTCAGATACGCAGTATTTT. As protein: CASSWVAGRDVSDTQYF.